These T cell receptor beta chains were read from a single sample in a study of blood T cell repertoires in COVID-19. Profiled with immunoSEQ multiplex PCR; TCRdb holds only in-frame clones, not every one. The table has around 250,000 clones, roughly 86% seen once. Sequences were obtained from peripheral blood. The source is a woman in her 70s with active or convalescent COVID-19. CDR3s include the opening cysteine and the closing phenylalanine or tryptophan. D genes are given only for firm matches. Not every row has a clone size; where given, it reads once, few, many or a size class.

>TRBJ1-4|TRBV10-3|.|.
CAISESLEKLFF
TGTGCCATCAGTGAGTCTCTTGAAAAACTGTTTTTT
>TRBJ1-5|TRBV19|.|.
CASSLAGEPQHF
TGTGCCAGTAGTTTGGCGGGCGAGCCCCAGCATTTT
>TRBJ1-3|TRBV6-5|.|.
CASSNAGTPRDTIYF
TGTGCCAGCAGTAACGCCGGGACACCGAGGGACACCATATATTTT
>TRBJ2-3|TRBV7-9|.|.
CASSSWEGGQYF
TGTGCCAGCAGCTCCTGGGAGGGGGGGCAGTATTTT
>TRBJ1-4|TRBV6-6|TRBD1|.
CASSYSQGQGAVLLFF
TGTGCCAGCAGTTACTCCCAGGGACAGGGGGCAGTTTTGCTGTTTTTT
>TRBJ2-6|TRBV24-1|.|.
CATSPRPRELPSGGANVLTF
TGTGCCACCAGCCCCAGACCCCGGGAACTACCCTCGGGTGGGGCCAACGTCCTGACTTTC
>TRBJ2-3|TRBV10-3|TRBD2|.
CATSSASGDITDTQYF
TGTGCCACCTCTTCGGCTAGCGGAGATATCACAGATACGCAGTATTTT
>TRBJ1-1|TRBV27|.|once
CASSLPTGYAFF
TGTGCCAGCAGTCTACCAACAGGGTACGCTTTCTTT
>TRBJ1-2|TRBV6-4|TRBD1|.
CASSPTGTGGSYGYTF
TGTGCCAGCAGTCCGACCGGGACAGGGGGCTCCTATGGCTACACCTTC
>TRBJ2-3|TRBV27|.|.
CASSYGGPTSTDTQYF
TGTGCCAGCAGTTACGGGGGGCCGACTTCCACAGATACGCAGTATTTT
>TRBJ1-4|TRBV27|.|.
CASRPQGNLGEKLFF
TGTGCCAGCAGACCCCAGGGCAATCTTGGGGAAAAACTGTTTTTT
>TRBJ1-2|TRBV4-3|.|.
CASSPTGTLGYTF
TGCGCCAGCAGCCCGACCGGGACTTTAGGCTACACCTTC
>TRBJ2-7|TRBV5-4|TRBD1|.
CASSLPGQGDYEQYF
TGTGCCAGCAGCTTGCCGGGACAGGGGGATTACGAGCAGTACTTC
>TRBJ2-7|TRBV7-9|TRBD2|.
CASSLGTSVYEQYF
TGTGCCAGCAGCTTAGGGACTAGCGTCTACGAGCAGTACTTC
>TRBJ1-3|TRBV4-3|TRBD1|once
CASSPAPGGGNTIYF
TGCGCCAGCAGCCCCGCCCCAGGGGGGGGAAACACCATATATTTT
>TRBJ2-1|TRBV7-3|.|.
CASSLHRREYNEQFF
TGTGCCAGCAGCTTACACCGCAGGGAATACAATGAGCAGTTCTTC
>TRBJ2-5|TRBV6-5|TRBD1|.
CASRMGQRVETQYF
TGTGCCAGCAGAATGGGACAGAGGGTGGAGACCCAGTACTTC
>TRBJ2-3|TRBV6-2/TRBV6-3|.|once
CASSQNTDTQYF
TGTGCCAGCAGTCAGAACACAGATACGCAGTATTTT
>TRBJ1-1|TRBV7-2|.|.
CATAVKGGETEAFF
TGTGCCACAGCCGTAAAAGGAGGGGAAACTGAAGCTTTCTTT
>TRBJ2-5|TRBV18|TRBD1|medium-sized
CASSPSRTGLETQYF
TGTGCCAGCTCACCGTCTCGGACAGGGCTGGAGACCCAGTACTTC
>TRBJ1-5|TRBV24-1|TRBD1|.
CATSASSGTGLNQPQHF
TGTGCCACCAGTGCCTCTTCCGGGACAGGGCTCAATCAGCCCCAGCATTTT
>TRBJ2-5|TRBV4-2|TRBD2|few
CASSQDGGTSGGAGETQYF
TGTGCCAGCAGCCAAGATGGAGGGACTAGCGGGGGGGCAGGGGAGACCCAGTACTTC
>TRBJ1-6|TRBV7-9|TRBD1|.
CASSPGTDSPLHF
TGTGCCAGCAGCCCCGGGACAGATTCACCCCTCCACTTT
>TRBJ1-4|TRBV19|.|once
CASSGTAGVLNEKLFF
TGTGCCAGTAGTGGTACCGCAGGGGTTCTTAATGAAAAACTGTTTTTT
>TRBJ2-1|TRBV20-1|TRBD1|.
CSASTGDRDNEQFF
TGCAGTGCTAGTACAGGGGATCGGGACAATGAGCAGTTCTTC
>TRBJ1-4|TRBV7-9|.|.
CASGEPNEKLFF
TGTGCCAGCGGAGAACCTAATGAAAAACTGTTTTTT
>TRBJ2-7|TRBV7-9|TRBD1|.
CASSRQGDEQYF
TGTGCCAGCAGCCGACAGGGGGACGAGCAGTACTTC
>TRBJ2-7|TRBV3-1/TRBV3-2|TRBD1|.
CASSNRGLYEQYF
TGTGCCAGCAGTAACAGGGGCCTCTACGAGCAGTACTTC
>TRBJ1-3|TRBV6-6|TRBD1|.
CASSYSTGPGNTIYF
TGTGCCAGCAGTTACTCGACAGGGCCTGGAAACACCATATATTTT
>TRBJ2-3|TRBV5-1|.|.
CASSLDLGGTDTQYF
TGCGCCAGCAGCTTGGACCTAGGTGGAACAGATACGCAGTATTTT
>TRBJ1-4|TRBV5-1|TRBD1|many
CASSLEGARRTNEKLFF
TGCGCCAGCTCCCTGGAGGGGGCGCGAAGGACTAATGAAAAACTGTTTTTT
>TRBJ2-7|TRBV4-3|.|.
CASSTNPGSSYEQYF
TGCGCCAGCAGCACGAACCCGGGGAGCTCCTACGAGCAGTACTTC
>TRBJ1-1|TRBV20-1|.|.
CSASDGDEAFF
TGCAGTGCTAGTGATGGAGATGAAGCTTTCTTT
>TRBJ2-3|TRBV9|TRBD2|.
CASSPSGGGDTQYF
TGTGCCAGCAGCCCCAGCGGGGGGGGAGATACGCAGTATTTT
>TRBJ2-1|TRBV27|TRBD2|once
CASIPRGGGNEQFF
TGTGCCAGCATCCCCCGGGGCGGGGGGAATGAGCAGTTCTTC
>TRBJ1-2|TRBV2|TRBD1|.
CASSLGQNYGYTF
TGTGCCAGCAGTCTGGGACAGAACTATGGCTACACCTTC
>TRBJ1-5|TRBV2|.|.
CASSESVQPQHF
TGTGCCAGCAGTGAATCAGTACAGCCCCAGCATTTT
>TRBJ2-2|TRBV9|.|.
CASSPVSIQGHGELFF
TGTGCCAGCAGCCCCGTATCGATCCAGGGTCACGGGGAGCTGTTTTTT
>TRBJ2-2|TRBV5-4|TRBD1|.
CASSPRDRANTGELFF
TGTGCCAGCAGCCCCCGGGACAGGGCGAACACCGGGGAGCTGTTTTTT
>TRBJ1-1|TRBV9|TRBD1|.
CASSPRTGRDTEAFF
TGTGCCAGCAGCCCCAGGACAGGGAGGGACACTGAAGCTTTCTTT
>TRBJ2-1|TRBV5-6|TRBD2|.
CASGSRGFYNEQFF
TGTGCCAGCGGCTCGCGGGGGTTCTACAATGAGCAGTTCTTC
>TRBJ2-7|TRBV7-9|.|few
CASSSRNLPYEQYF
TGTGCCAGCAGCTCCAGGAACCTCCCCTACGAGCAGTACTTC
>TRBJ1-1|TRBV6-5|.|.
CASSWTPGLRNTEAFF
TGTGCCAGCAGTTGGACCCCGGGACTGCGGAACACTGAAGCTTTCTTT
>TRBJ2-7|TRBV6-1|TRBD1|.
CASSDGLGQGAYEQYF
TGTGCCAGCAGTGACGGTCTGGGACAGGGGGCCTACGAGCAGTACTTC
>TRBJ2-1|TRBV10-1|.|.
CASSDSGRGRNEQFF
TGCGCCAGCAGTGACTCCGGGCGGGGGCGGAATGAGCAGTTCTTC
>TRBJ1-4|TRBV6-2/TRBV6-3|.|.
CASSDSGEEKLFF
TGTGCCAGCAGTGATTCAGGGGAAGAAAAACTGTTTTTT
>TRBJ1-3|TRBV4-2|.|.
CASSPRPGNTIYF
TGTGCCAGCAGCCCGCGCCCTGGAAACACCATATATTTT
>TRBJ1-3|TRBV21-1|.|.
CASSSPDRGISGNTIYF
TGTGCCAGCAGCTCACCGGACAGGGGGATCTCCGGAAACACCATATATTTT
>TRBJ2-5|TRBV7-9|.|.
CASSLRSAGLKETQYF
TGTGCCAGCAGCTTAAGATCGGCCGGACTAAAAGAGACCCAGTACTTC
>TRBJ1-6|TRBV6-5|.|once
CAVVTTGSPLHF
TGTGCTGTCGTTACGACCGGGTCACCCCTCCACTTT
>TRBJ2-5|TRBV7-9|TRBD1|few
CASSPTDREETQYF
TGTGCCAGCAGCCCTACTGACAGGGAAGAGACCCAGTACTTC
>TRBJ2-5|TRBV25-1|TRBD2|.
CASSSGDQLETQYF
TGTGCCAGCAGTAGCGGGGATCAATTGGAGACCCAGTACTTC